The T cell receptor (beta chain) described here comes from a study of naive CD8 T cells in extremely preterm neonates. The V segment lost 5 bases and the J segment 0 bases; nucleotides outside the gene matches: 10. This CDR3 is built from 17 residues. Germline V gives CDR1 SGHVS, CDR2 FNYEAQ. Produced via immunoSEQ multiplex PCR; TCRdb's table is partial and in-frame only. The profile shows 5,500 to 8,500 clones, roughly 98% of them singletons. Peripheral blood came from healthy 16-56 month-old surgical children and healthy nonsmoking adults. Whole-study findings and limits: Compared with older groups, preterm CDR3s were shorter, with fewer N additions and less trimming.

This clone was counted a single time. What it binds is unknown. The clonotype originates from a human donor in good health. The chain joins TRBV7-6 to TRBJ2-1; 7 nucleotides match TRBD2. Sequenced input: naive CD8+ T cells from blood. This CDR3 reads CASSPSRGGTSYNEQFF. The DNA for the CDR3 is TGTGCCAGCAGCCCCTCACGCGGGGGAACCTCCTACAATGAGCAGTTCTTC.